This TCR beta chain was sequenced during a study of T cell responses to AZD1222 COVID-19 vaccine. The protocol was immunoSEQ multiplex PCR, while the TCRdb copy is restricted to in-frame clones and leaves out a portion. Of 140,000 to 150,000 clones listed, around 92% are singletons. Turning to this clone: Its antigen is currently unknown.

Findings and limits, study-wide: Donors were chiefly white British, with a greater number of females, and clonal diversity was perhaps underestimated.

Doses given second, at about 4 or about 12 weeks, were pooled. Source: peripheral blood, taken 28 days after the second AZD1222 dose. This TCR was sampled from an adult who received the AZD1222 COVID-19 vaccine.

As DNA, the CDR3 is TGCAGCGTTTCCCGACTCAACTCTGGGGCCAACGTCCTGACTTTC. It translates to CSVSRLNSGANVLTF. The chain links TRBV29-1 to TRBJ2-6; no definite D call. Trimming cost V 5 bases and J 0 bases, with 11 bases left between them. CDR3 size: 15 residues. Germline assignment: CDR1 SQVTM and CDR2 ANQGSEA.